Below are 7 T cell receptor beta chains sequenced from a single sample in a study of T cell responses to AZD1222 COVID-19 vaccine. The table came from immunoSEQ multiplex PCR; TCRdb's copy has only in-frame clones and leaves some out. The sample includes some 110,000 clones, less than 95% seen only once; the top ten take 8%. The sequenced sample was peripheral blood, obtained 28 days after the second AZD1222 dose. These receptors originate from an adult who received the AZD1222 COVID-19 vaccine.

The V and J genes are TRBV12-5 and TRBJ1-1; D gene ambiguous. Between the trimmed V and J ends, which lost 1 base and 5 bases, there was a span of 5 bases. This CDR3 is 12 amino acids long. Germline-derived CDR1 and CDR2 are LGHNT and FRNRAP. CDR3 in amino acids: CASGLAETEAFF. The DNA of the CDR3 is TGTGCTAGTGGTTTGGCGGAAACTGAAGCTTTCTTT. Full variable domain (missing parts from reference TRBV12-5 and TRBJ1-1): DARVTQTPRHKVTEMGQEVTMRCQPILGHNTVFWYRQTMMQGLELLAYFRNRAPLDDSGMPKDRFSAEMPDATLATLKIQPSEPRDSAVYFCASGLAETEAFFGQGTRLTVV.

The chain combines TRBV2 with TRBJ2-1, with D perhaps matching TRBD2 (6 bases). Germline CDR1 and CDR2: SNHLY and FYNNEI. The V end was cut by 6 bases, the J end by 4 bases, with 10 bases between. The CDR3 extends over 13 amino acids. CDR3 amino acids: CASSGSGYNEQFF. The CDR3, as DNA: TGTGCCAGCAGCGGGAGTGGGTACAATGAGCAGTTCTTC.

The chain employs TRBV12-3 or TRBV12-4 and TRBJ1-2; D call uncertain. This CDR3 has 12 amino acids. The V end lost 7 bases, the J end lost 6 bases, and 12 bases lay between the germline ends. The CDR3 loop reads CASISPANGYTF. CDR3 bases: TGTGCCAGCATCTCTCCGGCGAATGGCTACACCTTC.

On this clone itself: This sample includes further DNA sequences coding for the same CDR3. The gene calls are TRBV19 and TRBJ2-7, with 9 positions matching TRBD1. CDR1 is LNHDA and CDR2 is SQIVND in the germline V gene (reference sequence). The CDR3 has 13 residues. After removal of 4 bases from V and 7 bases from J, the junction contained 5 bases not matched to a gene. Here the CDR3 DNA reads TGTGCCAGTAGTACCGGACAGGGGAATGAGCAGTACTTC. This translates into CASSTGQGNEQYF.

CDR3 in amino acids: CASSASASYNSPLHF. The CDR3 DNA sequence: TGTGCCAGTAGTGCTTCGGCTTCCTATAATTCACCCCTCCACTTT. The chain employs TRBV19 and TRBJ1-6; D not resolved. This CDR3 spans 15 amino acids. V lost 5 bases to trimming and J lost 1 base, with 9 bases between them. CDR1 is LNHDA and CDR2 is SQIVND in the germline V gene (reference sequence).

The rearrangement uses TRBV7-3 and TRBJ2-3; unclear D gene. Germline V lookup: CDR1 SGHTA, CDR2 FQGTGA. This CDR3 has 13 amino acids. With 2 bases removed from V and 6 bases from J, the gap between germline ends came to 9 bases. CDR3 DNA sequence: TGTGCCAGCAGCTTAGTGAAAGATGATACGCAGTATTTT. Its protein is CASSLVKDDTQYF.

The chain joins TRBV18 to TRBJ2-1, with 8 bases fitting TRBD2. CDR1 and CDR2 from the germline V gene are KGHSH and LQKENI. The CDR3 has 17 amino acids. Losses at the gene ends were 3 bases for V and 1 base for J; bases not matched to a gene: 8. The chain's CDR3 is CASSPQAGGTSYNEQFF. The CDR3 nucleotides are TGTGCCAGCTCACCCCAGGCGGGGGGTACGTCCTACAATGAGCAGTTCTTC.